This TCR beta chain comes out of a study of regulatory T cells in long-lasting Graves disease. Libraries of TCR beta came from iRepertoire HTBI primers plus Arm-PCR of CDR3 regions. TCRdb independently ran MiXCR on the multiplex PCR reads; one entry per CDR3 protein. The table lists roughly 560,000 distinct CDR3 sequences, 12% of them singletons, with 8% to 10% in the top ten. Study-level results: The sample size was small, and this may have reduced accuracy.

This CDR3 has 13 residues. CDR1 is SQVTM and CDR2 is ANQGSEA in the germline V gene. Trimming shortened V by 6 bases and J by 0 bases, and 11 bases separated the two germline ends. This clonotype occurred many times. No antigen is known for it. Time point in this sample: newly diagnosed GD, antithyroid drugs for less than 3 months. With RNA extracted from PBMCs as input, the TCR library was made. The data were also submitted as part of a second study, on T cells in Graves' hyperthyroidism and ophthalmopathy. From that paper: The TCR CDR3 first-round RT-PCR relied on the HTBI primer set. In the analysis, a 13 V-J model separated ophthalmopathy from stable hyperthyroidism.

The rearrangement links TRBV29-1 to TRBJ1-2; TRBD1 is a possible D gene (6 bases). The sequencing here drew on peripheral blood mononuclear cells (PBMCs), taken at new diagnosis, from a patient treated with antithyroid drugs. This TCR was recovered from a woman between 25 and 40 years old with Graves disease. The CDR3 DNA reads TGCAGCGTGGGGGGGGCGGCTAACTATGGCTACACCTTC. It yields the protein CSVGGAANYGYTF.